One and the same sample provided the 5 T cell receptor beta chains below, sequenced in a study of T cell changes during pregnancy in multiple sclerosis. Sequenced by immunoSEQ multiplex PCR; TCRdb stores in-frame clones only, minus some. The profile shows 9,500 to 14,000 clones, roughly 84% of them singletons. Here the sequenced sample was CD8+ T cells from peripheral blood mononuclear cells, taken after pregnancy. These receptor sequences come from a female donor in good health, enrolled as a control in a pregnancy study.

The rearrangement links TRBV27 to TRBJ2-1, with 13 positions matching TRBD2. CDR1 MNHEY and CDR2 SMNVEV come from the germline V gene (reference sequence). Trimming cost V 6 bases and J 1 base; bases outside gene matches: 6. This CDR3 has 17 residues. The CDR3 spells CASSPGLAGPSYNEQFF. In DNA, the CDR3 is TGTGCCAGCAGCCCGGGACTAGCGGGGCCTTCCTACAATGAGCAGTTCTTC.

This clone is a singleton in its sample. The chain uses TRBV7-2 and TRBJ2-4; possibly TRBD2 for D (6 bases). V shed 5 bases and J shed 6 bases, with 11 bases lying between them. This CDR3 has 13 amino acids. Germline CDR1 is SGHTA and CDR2 is FQGNSA. CDR3 nucleotide sequence: TGTGCCAGCAGCCCCGGGGGACGAAACATTCAGTACTTC. Encoded protein: CASSPGGRNIQYF. Full variable domain (outside the CDR3, taken from reference TRBV7-2 and TRBJ2-4): GAGVSQSPSNKVTEKGKDVELRCDPISGHTALYWYRQSLGQGLEFLIYFQGNSAPDKSGLPSDRFSAERTGGSVSTLTIQRTQQEDSAVYLCASSPGGRNIQYFGAGTRLSVL.

This clone was observed once. This CDR3 is CASSLGSQETQYF. In DNA form, the CDR3 reads TGTGCCAGCAGCTTGGGCAGCCAAGAGACCCAGTACTTC. V and J are TRBV5-4 and TRBJ2-5; D gene ambiguous. The germline V gene has CDR1 SGHNT and CDR2 YYREEE (reference sequence). The CDR3 contains 13 residues. The V end was cut by 0 bases, the J end by 1 base, with 4 bases between.

This chain connects TRBV21-1 to TRBJ2-5; TRBD1, the D gene given by the table, was not confirmed from the DNA. TRBV21-1 is labeled a pseudogene. There are 10 residues in the CDR3. CDR3 in amino acids: CASSDTEGYF. The CDR3 nucleotides read TGTGCCAGCAGCGACACAGAAGGGTACTTC.

The chain links TRBV10-2 to TRBJ2-7; 8 nucleotides align to TRBD2. The CDR3 is made up of 15 amino acids. V was clipped by 6 bases and J by 1 base; unmatched bases: 8. Germline CDR1 is WSHSY and CDR2 is SAAADI. The CDR3 reads CASSSSGSASYEQYF. The CDR3 region has the DNA TGCGCCAGCAGCTCCAGCGGGAGTGCTTCCTACGAGCAGTACTTC.